This T cell receptor beta chain was captured in a study of T-cell reconstitution after alpha-beta-depleted transplantation in children. This clonotype was recorded a few times. Losses at the gene ends were 6 bases for V and 4 bases for J; bases not matched to a gene: 15. The CDR3 length is 15 residues. CDR1 SQVTM and CDR2 ANQGSEA come from the germline V gene. Unique molecular identifiers were built into the TCRbeta library. TCRdb redid the calling of the PCR reads with MiXCR, one entry per CDR3 protein. This table has over 550,000 distinct CDR3 sequences, under 12% appearing once. Material: PBMCs from the stem cell graft donor, obtained from the stem cell graft. The origin of this receptor is a human donor who donated a stem cell graft to a child with acute myeloid leukemia. This rearrangement joins TRBV29-1 to TRBJ2-7; 7 positions match TRBD1. The CDR3 reads CSVADRAPKGYEQYF. The DNA for the CDR3 is TGCAGCGTCGCAGACAGGGCACCGAAGGGTTACGAGCAGTACTTC.